The present TCR beta chain was sequenced within a study of blood T cell repertoires in COVID-19. Across the whole study: T cells, B-cell-depleted T cells, or PBMCs supplied cDNA or gDNA.

With 1 base removed from V and 3 bases from J, the gap between germline ends came to 7 bases. Germline V gene data show CDR1 as LNHDA and CDR2 as SQIVND (reference sequence). CDR3 size: 14 residues. The assay was immunoSEQ multiplex PCR, and TCRdb's table has in-frame clones only and misses some. The sample records about 170,000 clones, roughly 84% being singletons. The specimen was peripheral blood. The chain couples TRBV19 to TRBJ1-5; no clear D. The TCR originated in a woman aged 80 or older with active or convalescent COVID-19. The CDR3 loop reads CASSIGTVNQPQHF. DNA of the CDR3: TGTGCCAGTAGTATAGGCACAGTCAATCAGCCCCAGCATTTT.